This T cell receptor beta chain was captured by sequencing in a study of T cell responses to AZD1222 COVID-19 vaccine. Study-wide findings and caveats: An increase in Spike-specific TCR breadth and depth was observed after two AZD1222 doses. Every sample of the repertoires postdated the peak T cell response.

The sample holds one count of this clone. Its antigen is as yet unknown. Mismatch with germline at one junction end may stem from a read error. Method: immunoSEQ multiplex PCR; TCRdb's copy keeps in-frame clones and lacks some. Here the sample spans roughly 190,000 clones, around nine tenths being singletons. The CDR3 contains 15 residues. Germline CDR1 and CDR2: SGHAT and FQNNGV. The chain couples TRBV11-2 to TRBJ2-3; TRBD2 matches 10 bases. The clonotype comes from an adult who received the MenACWY meningococcal vaccine as a control. Sequencing used peripheral blood, obtained 28 days after the second dose of the MenACWY control vaccine. CDR3 DNA: TGTGCCGGCAGCCAGACTAGCGGGCCTTCAGATACGCAGTATTTT. Protein: CAGSQTSGPSDTQYF.